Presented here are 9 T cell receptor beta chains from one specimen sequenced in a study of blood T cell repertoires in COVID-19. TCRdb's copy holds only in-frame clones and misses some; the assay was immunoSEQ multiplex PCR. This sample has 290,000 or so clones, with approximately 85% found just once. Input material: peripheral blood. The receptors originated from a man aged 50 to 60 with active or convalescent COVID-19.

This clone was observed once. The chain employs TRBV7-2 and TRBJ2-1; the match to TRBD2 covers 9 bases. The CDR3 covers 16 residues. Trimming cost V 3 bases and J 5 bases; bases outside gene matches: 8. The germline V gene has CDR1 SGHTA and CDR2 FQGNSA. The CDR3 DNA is TGTGCCAGCAGCTTCCGCTGGGCGGGAGGGAACAATGAGCAGTTCTTC. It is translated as CASSFRWAGGNNEQFF.

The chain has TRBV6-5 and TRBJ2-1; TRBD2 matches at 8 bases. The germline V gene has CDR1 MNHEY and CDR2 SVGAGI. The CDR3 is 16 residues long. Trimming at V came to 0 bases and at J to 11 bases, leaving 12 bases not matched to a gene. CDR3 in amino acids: CASSYSSRGASGQQFF. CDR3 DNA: TGTGCCAGCAGTTACTCCTCCAGAGGGGCTAGCGGGCAGCAGTTCTTC.

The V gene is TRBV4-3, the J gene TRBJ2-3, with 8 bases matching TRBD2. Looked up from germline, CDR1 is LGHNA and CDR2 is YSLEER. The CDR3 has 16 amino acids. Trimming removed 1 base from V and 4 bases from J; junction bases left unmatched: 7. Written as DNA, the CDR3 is TGCGCCAGCAGCCAAGTAAGCGGGAGCTTCGCAGATACGCAGTATTTT. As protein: CASSQVSGSFADTQYF.

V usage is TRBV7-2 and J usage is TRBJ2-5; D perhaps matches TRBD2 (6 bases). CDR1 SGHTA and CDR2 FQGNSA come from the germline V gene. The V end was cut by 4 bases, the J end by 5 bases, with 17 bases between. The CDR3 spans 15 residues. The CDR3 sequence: CASSSGGASGETQYF. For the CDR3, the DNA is TGTGCCAGCAGCTCCGGAGGGGCATCGGGGGAGACCCAGTACTTC.

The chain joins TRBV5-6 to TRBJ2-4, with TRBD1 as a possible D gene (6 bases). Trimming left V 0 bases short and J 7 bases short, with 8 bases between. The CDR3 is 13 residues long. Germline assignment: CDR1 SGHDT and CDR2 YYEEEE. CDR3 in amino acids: CASSLAGENIQYF. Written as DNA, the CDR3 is TGTGCCAGCAGCTTGGCAGGGGAGAACATTCAGTACTTC.

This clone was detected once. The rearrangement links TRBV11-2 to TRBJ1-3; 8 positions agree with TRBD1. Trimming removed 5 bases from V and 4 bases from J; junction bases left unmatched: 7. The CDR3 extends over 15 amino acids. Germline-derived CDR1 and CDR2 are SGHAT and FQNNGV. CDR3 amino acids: CASSVGTGGGNTIYF. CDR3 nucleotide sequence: TGTGCCAGCAGCGTCGGGACAGGCGGGGGAAACACCATATATTTT.

The CDR3 DNA reads TGTGCCAGCAGCCCTCTACTAGAAAACATTCAGTACTTC. Translated: CASSPLLENIQYF. The chain recombines TRBV27 with TRBJ2-4; D is perhaps TRBD2 (5 bases). Trimming removed 6 bases at V and 5 bases at J, with 11 bases between. Per germline, CDR1 MNHEY and CDR2 SMNVEV (reference sequence). This CDR3 is built from 13 residues.

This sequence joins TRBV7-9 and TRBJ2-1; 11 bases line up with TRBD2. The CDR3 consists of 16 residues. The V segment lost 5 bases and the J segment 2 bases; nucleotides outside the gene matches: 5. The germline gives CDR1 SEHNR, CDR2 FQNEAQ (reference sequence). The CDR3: CASSPRGLAAYNEQFF. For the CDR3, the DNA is TGTGCCAGCAGCCCGAGGGGACTAGCGGCCTACAATGAGCAGTTCTTC.

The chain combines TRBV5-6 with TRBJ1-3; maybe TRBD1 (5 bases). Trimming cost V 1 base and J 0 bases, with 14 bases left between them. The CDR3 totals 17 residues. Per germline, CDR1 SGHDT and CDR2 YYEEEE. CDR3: CASSLFGQGFSGNTIYF. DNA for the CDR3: TGTGCCAGCAGCTTGTTTGGGCAGGGATTCTCTGGAAACACCATATATTTT.